This T cell receptor (beta chain) was recovered during a study of cytomegalovirus exposure and HLA in healthy donors. Study-wide results and limits: It was assumed in the presence/absence analyses that sequencing depth was roughly uniform across donors. The authors enumerated under 200 TCR beta chains as linked to cytomegalovirus. Follow-up analysis later connected one missense variant in DCLRE1C with trimming of TCR beta V- and J-genes.

Both 60 Vbeta primers and 13 Jbeta primers went into the PCR. Profiling relied on immunoSEQ multiplex PCR, and the TCRdb table lists in-frame clones only, not all of them. The sample records about 82,000 clones, 74% being singletons. Comments on this clone: Its antigen is unknown.

The CDR3 extends over 15 amino acids. Germline trimming cut 6 bases from V and 1 base from J; bases unmatched to any gene: 8. Germline V gives CDR1 KGHSH, CDR2 LQKENI. The V gene is TRBV18, the J gene TRBJ1-1; TRBD1 aligns across 7 bases. The TCR was taken from a woman in her forties or fifties in good health and CMV-seropositive. The source material was PBMCs. The DNA of the CDR3 is TGTGCCAGCTCCCTTACAGGGGATTCGAACACTGAAGCTTTCTTT. As protein: CASSLTGDSNTEAFF.